This T cell receptor (beta chain) stems from a study of vaccination effects on CD4 cells after COVID-19. Whole-study results and caveats: Among infection- and vaccine-induced clones, marked clonal contraction occurred late after vaccination.

Ahead of sequencing, the ViraFEST assay grew antigen-specific CD4+ T cells using viral peptide pools. CD4+ T cell isolation took place after about 11 days of culture. Previously uninfected by SARS-CoV-2, the vaccine recipients also showed negative nucleocapsid antibodies. Cultures of a few million PBMC per well contained approximately 10 IU/ml IL-2 plus 10 ug/ml peptides. IL-2 medium took the place of half the medium on both days 3 and 7. Only in-frame clones appear in the TCRdb table, and some are missing; sequencing was by immunoSEQ multiplex PCR. The sample has about 73,000 clones; roughly 74% are singletons. This clone was seen a few times. Its antigen is not identified. CDR3 length: 13 amino acids. Germline V gene lookup returns CDR1 SNHLY and CDR2 FYNNEI. The V gene lost 9 bases and the J gene lost 1 base, with 9 bases spanning the gap.

V is TRBV2 and J is TRBJ2-2, with D possibly matching TRBD2 (5 bases). The sample consisted of CD4+ T cells from PBMCs cultured with HCoV-NL63 spike peptides, taken before COVID-19 vaccination. The clonotype originates from a human donor who received a COVID-19 vaccine. The CDR3 coding sequence is TGTGCCAGTAATCGGGAGAACACCGGGGAGCTGTTTTTT. This gives the protein CASNRENTGELFF.